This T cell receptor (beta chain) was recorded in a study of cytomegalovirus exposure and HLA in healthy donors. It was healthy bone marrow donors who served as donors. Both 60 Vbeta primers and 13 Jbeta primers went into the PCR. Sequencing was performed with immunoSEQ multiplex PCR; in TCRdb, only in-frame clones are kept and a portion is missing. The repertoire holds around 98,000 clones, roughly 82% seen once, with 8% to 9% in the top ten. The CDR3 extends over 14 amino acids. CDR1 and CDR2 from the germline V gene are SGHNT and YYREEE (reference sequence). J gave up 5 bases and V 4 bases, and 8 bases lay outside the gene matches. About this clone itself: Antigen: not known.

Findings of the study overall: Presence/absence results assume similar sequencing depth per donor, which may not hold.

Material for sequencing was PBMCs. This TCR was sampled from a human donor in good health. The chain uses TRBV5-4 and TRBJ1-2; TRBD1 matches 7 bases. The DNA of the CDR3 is TGTGCCAGCAGCGCACCGGGACAGCCATATGGCTACACCTTC. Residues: CASSAPGQPYGYTF.